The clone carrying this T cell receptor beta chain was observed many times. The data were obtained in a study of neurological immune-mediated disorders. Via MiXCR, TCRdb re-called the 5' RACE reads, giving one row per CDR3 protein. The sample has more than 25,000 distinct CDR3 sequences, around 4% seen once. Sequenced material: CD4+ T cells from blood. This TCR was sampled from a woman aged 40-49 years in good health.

The CDR3 DNA reads as TGTGCCAGCTCACCAGTGACAGGAGAGACCCAGTACTTC. Its translation: CASSPVTGETQYF. This chain connects TRBV18 to TRBJ2-5, with D maybe TRBD1 (6 bases). This CDR3 is built from 13 residues. The germline V gene encodes CDR1 KGHSH and CDR2 LQKENI. Trimming removed 2 bases from V and 4 bases from J, with 8 bases in between. Combining the CDR3 with reference TRBV18 and TRBJ2-5 gives the whole variable domain NAGVMQNPRHLVRRRGQEARLRCSPMKGHSHVYWYRQLPEEGLKFMVYLQKENIIDESGMPKERFSAEFPKEGPSILRIQQVVRGDSAAYFCASSPVTGETQYFGPGTRLLVL.